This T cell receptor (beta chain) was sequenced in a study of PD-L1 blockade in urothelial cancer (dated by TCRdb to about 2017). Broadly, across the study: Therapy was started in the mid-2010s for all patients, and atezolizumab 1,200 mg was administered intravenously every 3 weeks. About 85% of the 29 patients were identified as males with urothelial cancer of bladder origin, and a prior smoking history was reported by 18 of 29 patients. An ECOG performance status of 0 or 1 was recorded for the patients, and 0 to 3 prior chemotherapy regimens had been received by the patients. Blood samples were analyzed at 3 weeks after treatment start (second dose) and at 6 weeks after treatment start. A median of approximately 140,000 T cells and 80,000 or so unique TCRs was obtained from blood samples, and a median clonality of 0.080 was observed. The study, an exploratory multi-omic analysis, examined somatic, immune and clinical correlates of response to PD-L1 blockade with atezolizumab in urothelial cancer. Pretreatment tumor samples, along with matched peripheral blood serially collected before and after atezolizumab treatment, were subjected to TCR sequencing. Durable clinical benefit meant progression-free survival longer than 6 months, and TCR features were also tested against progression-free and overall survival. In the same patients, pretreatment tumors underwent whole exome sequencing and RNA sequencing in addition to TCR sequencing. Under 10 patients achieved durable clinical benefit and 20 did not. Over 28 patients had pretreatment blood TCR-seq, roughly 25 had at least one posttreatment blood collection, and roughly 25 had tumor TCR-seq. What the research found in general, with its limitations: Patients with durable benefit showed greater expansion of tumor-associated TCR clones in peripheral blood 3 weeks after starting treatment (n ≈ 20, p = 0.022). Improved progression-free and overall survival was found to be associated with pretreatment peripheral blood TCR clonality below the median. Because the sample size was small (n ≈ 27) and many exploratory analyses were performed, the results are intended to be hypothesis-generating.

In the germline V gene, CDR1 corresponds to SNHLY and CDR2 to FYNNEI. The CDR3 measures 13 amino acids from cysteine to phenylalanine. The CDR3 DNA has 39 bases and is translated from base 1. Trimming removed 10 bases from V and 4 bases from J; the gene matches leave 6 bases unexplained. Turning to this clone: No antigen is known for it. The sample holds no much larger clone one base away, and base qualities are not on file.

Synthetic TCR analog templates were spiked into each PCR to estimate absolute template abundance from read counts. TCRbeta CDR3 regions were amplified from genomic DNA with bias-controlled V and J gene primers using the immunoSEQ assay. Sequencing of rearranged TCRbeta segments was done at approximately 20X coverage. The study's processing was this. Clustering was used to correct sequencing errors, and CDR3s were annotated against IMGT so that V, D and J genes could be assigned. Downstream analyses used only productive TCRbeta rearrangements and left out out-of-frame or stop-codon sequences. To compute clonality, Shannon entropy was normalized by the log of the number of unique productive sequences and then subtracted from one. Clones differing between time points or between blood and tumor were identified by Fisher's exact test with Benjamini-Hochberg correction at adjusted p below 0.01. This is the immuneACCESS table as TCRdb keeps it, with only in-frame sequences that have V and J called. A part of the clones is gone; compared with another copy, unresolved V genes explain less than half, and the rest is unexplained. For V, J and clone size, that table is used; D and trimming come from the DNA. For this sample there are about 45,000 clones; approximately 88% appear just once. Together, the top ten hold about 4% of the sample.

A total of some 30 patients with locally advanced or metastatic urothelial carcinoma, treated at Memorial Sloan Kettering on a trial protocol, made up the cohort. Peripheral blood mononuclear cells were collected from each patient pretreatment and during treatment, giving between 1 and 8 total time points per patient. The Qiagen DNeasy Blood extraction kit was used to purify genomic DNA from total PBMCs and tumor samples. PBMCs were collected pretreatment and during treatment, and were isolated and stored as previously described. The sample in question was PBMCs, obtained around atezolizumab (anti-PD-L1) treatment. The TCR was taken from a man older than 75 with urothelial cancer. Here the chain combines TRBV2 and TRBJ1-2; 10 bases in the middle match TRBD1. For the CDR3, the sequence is CATAGQGFYGYTF. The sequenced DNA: TGTGCCACCGCGGGACAGGGGTTCTATGGCTACACCTTC.